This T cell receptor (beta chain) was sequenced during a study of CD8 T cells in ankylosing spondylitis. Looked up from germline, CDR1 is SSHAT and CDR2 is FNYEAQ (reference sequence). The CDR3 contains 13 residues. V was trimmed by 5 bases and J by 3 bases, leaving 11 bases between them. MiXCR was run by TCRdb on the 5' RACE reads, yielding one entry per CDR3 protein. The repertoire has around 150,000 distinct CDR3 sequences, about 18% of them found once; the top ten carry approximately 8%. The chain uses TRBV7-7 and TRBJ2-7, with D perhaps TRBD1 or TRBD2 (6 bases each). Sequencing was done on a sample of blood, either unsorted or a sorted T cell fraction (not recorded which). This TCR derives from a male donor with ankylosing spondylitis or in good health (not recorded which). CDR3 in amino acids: CASSQGRYYEQYF. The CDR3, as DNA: TGTGCCAGCAGCCAGGGGAGGTACTACGAGCAGTACTTC. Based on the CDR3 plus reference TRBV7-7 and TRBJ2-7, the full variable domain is GAGVSQSPRYKVTKRGQDVTLRCDPISSHATLYWYQQALGQGPEFLTYFNYEAQPDKSGLPSDRFSAERPEGSISTLTIQRTEQRDSAMYRCASSQGRYYEQYFGPGTRLTVT.